This T cell receptor beta chain was captured by sequencing in a study of T-cell reconstitution after alpha-beta-depleted transplantation in children. For TCRbeta, the library was prepared with unique molecular identifiers. Via MiXCR, TCRdb re-called the PCR reads, giving one row per CDR3 protein. The sample includes about 460,000 distinct CDR3 sequences, about 10% seen only once; the top ten take 2% to 2.5%. This clonotype occurred many times. The germline gives CDR1 DFQATT, CDR2 SNEGSKA (reference sequence). Losses at the gene ends were 5 bases for V and 0 bases for J; bases not matched to a gene: 3. The CDR3 covers 13 residues.

The source was PBMCs, collected before TCRalphabeta/CD19-depleted stem cell transplant. The chain recombines TRBV20-1 with TRBJ2-7, with TRBD2 identical over 8 bases. This clonotype originated in a child aged 2 to 10 with inherited bone marrow failure, due to receive a stem cell transplant. Here the CDR3 reads CSALLAASYEQYF. The CDR3 region has the DNA TGCAGTGCTTTACTAGCGGCCTCCTACGAGCAGTACTTC.